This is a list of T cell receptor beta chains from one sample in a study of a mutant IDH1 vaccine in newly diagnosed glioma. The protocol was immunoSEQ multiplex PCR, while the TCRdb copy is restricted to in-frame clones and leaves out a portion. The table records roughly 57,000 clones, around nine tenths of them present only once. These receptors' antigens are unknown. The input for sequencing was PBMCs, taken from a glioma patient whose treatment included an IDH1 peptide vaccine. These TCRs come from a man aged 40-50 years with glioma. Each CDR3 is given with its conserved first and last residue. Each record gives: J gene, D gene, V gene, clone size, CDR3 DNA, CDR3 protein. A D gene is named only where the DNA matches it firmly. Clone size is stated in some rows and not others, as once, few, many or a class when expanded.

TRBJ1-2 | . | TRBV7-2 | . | TGTGCCAGCAGCTTAAATGTCAGGGATCACTATGGCTACACCTTC | CASSLNVRDHYGYTF
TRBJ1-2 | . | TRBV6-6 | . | TGTGCCAGTGGGGGACATCCGAACGGAGGCTACACCTTC | CASGGHPNGGYTF
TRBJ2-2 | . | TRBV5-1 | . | TGCGCCAGCAGCTTGGAAGTAGGCACCGGGGAGCTGTTTTTT | CASSLEVGTGELFF
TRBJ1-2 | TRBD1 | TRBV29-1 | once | TGCAGCGCTCGGACAGGCTCTAACTATGGCTACACCTTC | CSARTGSNYGYTF
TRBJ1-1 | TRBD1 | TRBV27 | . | TGTGCCAGCAGTCGACACGCGACAGGGGTTACTGAAGCTTTCTTT | CASSRHATGVTEAFF
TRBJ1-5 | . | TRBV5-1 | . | TGCGCCAGCAGCTTGGAGGGACGGGACAATCAGCCCCAGCATTTT | CASSLEGRDNQPQHF
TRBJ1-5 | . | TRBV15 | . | TGTGCCACCAGCCCCCCTGGGAGGGATCATCAGCCCCAGCATTTT | CATSPPGRDHQPQHF
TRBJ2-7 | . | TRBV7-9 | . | TGTGCCAGCAGCTTCCGAAGTCCAGACTCCTACGAGCAGTACTTC | CASSFRSPDSYEQYF
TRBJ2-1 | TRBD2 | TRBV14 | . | TGTGCCAGCGCGGGACTAGTGGAGAATGAGCAGTTCTTC | CASAGLVENEQFF
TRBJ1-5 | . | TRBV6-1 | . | TGTGCCATCAGTGAGGTATGGGCGGACAATCAGCCCCAGCATTTT | CAISEVWADNQPQHF
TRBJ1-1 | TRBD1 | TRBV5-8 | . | TGTGCCAGTAGTCGACTTGGGACAGGGATTAACACTGAAGCTTTCTTT | CASSRLGTGINTEAFF
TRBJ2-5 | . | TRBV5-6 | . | TGTGCCAGCAGCTCGACAGAACCCTACCAAGAGACCCAGTACTTC | CASSSTEPYQETQYF
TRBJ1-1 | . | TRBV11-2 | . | TGTGCCAGCAGCCTGGGAGTCACTGAAGCTTTCTTT | CASSLGVTEAFF
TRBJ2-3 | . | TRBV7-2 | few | TGTGCCAGCAGCGCAACAGATACGCAGTATTTT | CASSATDTQYF
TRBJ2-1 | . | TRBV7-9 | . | TGTGCCAGCAGCCCCCGGACCTCCTACAATGAGCAGTTCTTC | CASSPRTSYNEQFF
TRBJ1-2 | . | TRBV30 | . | TGTGCCTGGAGTGTATACAGGGATGGCTACACCTTC | CAWSVYRDGYTF
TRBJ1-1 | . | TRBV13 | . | TGTGCCAGCAGCTTATCCGTGAACACTGAAGCTTTCTTT | CASSLSVNTEAFF
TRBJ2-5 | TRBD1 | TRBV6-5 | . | TGTGCCAGCAGTTACGGGGACAGGGGGCGAGAGACCCAGTACTTC | CASSYGDRGRETQYF
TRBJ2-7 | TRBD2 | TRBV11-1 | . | TGTGCCAGCAGCCCACAGCGGGAAGGAAACGAGCAGTACTTC | CASSPQREGNEQYF
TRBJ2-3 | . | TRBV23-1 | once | TGCGCCACCTGGTGTGGGGGCTCGGGGACAGATACGCAGTATTTT | CATWCGGSGTDTQYF
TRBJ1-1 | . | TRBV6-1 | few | TGTGCCAGCAGTGAAAGGGGGGGCGGGAAGAACACTGAAGCTTTCTTT | CASSERGGGKNTEAFF
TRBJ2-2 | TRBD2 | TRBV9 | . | TGTGCCAGCAGCGCGAGGACTAGCGGAGTTAACACCGGGGAGCTGTTTTTT | CASSARTSGVNTGELFF
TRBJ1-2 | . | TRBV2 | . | TGTGCCAGCAGTGCCGGGTATGGCTACACCTTC | CASSAGYGYTF
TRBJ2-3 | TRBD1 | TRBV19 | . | TGTGCCAGTAGTGTCCGGGACAGCAGCACAGATACGCAGTATTTT | CASSVRDSSTDTQYF
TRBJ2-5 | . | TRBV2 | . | TGTGCCAGCAGTGATTATAGCCGGGGCCAAAGAGGGCAAGAGACCCAGTACTTC | CASSDYSRGQRGQETQYF
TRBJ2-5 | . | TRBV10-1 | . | TGCGCCAGCAGTTATGCAGGATCAGAGACCCAGTACTTC | CASSYAGSETQYF
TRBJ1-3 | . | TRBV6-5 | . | TGTGCCAGTCGACCCGGGGGGTCTGGAAACACCATATATTTT | CASRPGGSGNTIYF
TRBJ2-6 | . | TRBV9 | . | TGTGCCAGCAGCGTAGGAGGGCTAGGCAACGTCCTGACTTTC | CASSVGGLGNVLTF
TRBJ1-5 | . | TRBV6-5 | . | TGTGCCAGCGGGGGAGGCAATCAGCCCCAGCATTTT | CASGGGNQPQHF
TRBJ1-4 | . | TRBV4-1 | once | TGCGCCAGCAGCCAAGAATGGGGAAGAACTAATGAAAAACTGTTTTTT | CASSQEWGRTNEKLFF
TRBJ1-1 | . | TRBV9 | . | TGTGCCAGCAGCGTAGCGTCAGCTAACACTGAAGCTTTCTTT | CASSVASANTEAFF
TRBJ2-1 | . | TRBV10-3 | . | TGTGCCATCAGTGCCGGGGGCTCCTACAATGAGCAGTTCTTC | CAISAGGSYNEQFF
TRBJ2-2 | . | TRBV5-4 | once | TGTGCCAGCAGCTTCCAATCCGGGTCCCGAACCAACACCGGGGAGCTGTTTTTT | CASSFQSGSRTNTGELFF
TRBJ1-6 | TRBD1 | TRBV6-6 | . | TGTGCCAGCAGGATTACAGGGGGGAATTCACCCCTCCACTTT | CASRITGGNSPLHF
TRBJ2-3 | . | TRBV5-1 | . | TGCGCCAGCAGCGCGCGTTATGGGGCTACTAGCCAAAACACAGATACGCAGTATTTT | CASSARYGATSQNTDTQYF
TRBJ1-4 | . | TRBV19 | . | TGTGCCAGTGGTACCGGGGTCGGGGAAAAACTGTTTTTT | CASGTGVGEKLFF
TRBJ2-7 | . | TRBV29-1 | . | TGCAGCGTTGAATGGCGGCCTAACGAGCAGTACTTC | CSVEWRPNEQYF
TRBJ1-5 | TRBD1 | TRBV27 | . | TGTGCCAGCAGCACGACAGGGTTTCAGCCCCAGCATTTT | CASSTTGFQPQHF
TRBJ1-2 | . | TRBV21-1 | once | TGTGCCGGACCCCGTGGGGGGGCCTATGGCTACACCTTC | CAGPRGGAYGYTF
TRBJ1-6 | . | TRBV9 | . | TGTGCCAGCAGCGCATCCTACTCCAATTCACCCCTCCACTTT | CASSASYSNSPLHF
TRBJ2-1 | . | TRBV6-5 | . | TGTGCCAGCAGAAACAGGTTCTCCTACAATGAGCAGTTCTTC | CASRNRFSYNEQFF
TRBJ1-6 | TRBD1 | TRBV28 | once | TGTGCCAGCAGTAATGACAGGGTGGGATCCAATTCACCCCTCCACTTT | CASSNDRVGSNSPLHF
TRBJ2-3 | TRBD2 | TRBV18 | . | TGTGCCAGCTCACCTTTTTCTAGCGGGACAGATACGCAGTATTTT | CASSPFSSGTDTQYF
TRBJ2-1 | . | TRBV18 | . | TGTGCCAGCTCACCGGGGTCAGGGGATGAGCAGTTCTTC | CASSPGSGDEQFF
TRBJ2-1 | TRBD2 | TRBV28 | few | TGTGCCAGCAGTTTAATGGGGACTAGCGCGTACAATGAGCAGTTCTTC | CASSLMGTSAYNEQFF